These T cell receptor beta chains were read from a single sample in a study of beta chain features in type 1 diabetes. Sequenced by immunoSEQ multiplex PCR; TCRdb stores in-frame clones only, minus some. The repertoire holds 250,000 to 350,000 clones, with 12% to 15% as singletons. The sample taken for sequencing was central memory CD4+ T cells from blood. These receptors were obtained from a man in his thirties or forties in good health. Both conserved end residues are part of each CDR3. The D gene is left open where the match is weak. Clone size is stated in some rows and not others, as once, few, many or a class when expanded.

D: TRBD1; size: NA; J: TRBJ2-1; V: TRBV5-1; CDR3: CASSSTGEKQFF; DNA: TGCGCCAGCAGCTCCACAGGGGAGAAGCAGTTCTTC
D: TRBD2; size: few; J: TRBJ2-5; V: TRBV7-9; CDR3: CASSHTSGGPIETQYF; DNA: TGTGCCAGCAGCCACACCAGCGGGGGGCCTATCGAGACCCAGTACTTC
D: NA; size: few; J: TRBJ2-5; V: TRBV9; CDR3: CASSVRVRETQYF; DNA: TGTGCCAGCAGCGTAAGAGTTCGGGAGACCCAGTACTTC
D: TRBD1; size: NA; J: TRBJ1-3; V: TRBV7-3; CDR3: CASRRTGNTIYF; DNA: TGTGCCAGCAGAAGGACAGGCAACACCATATATTTT
D: NA; size: NA; J: TRBJ2-7; V: TRBV5-4; CDR3: CASSLGESGNPAYEQYF; DNA: TGTGCCAGCAGCTTAGGCGAGTCAGGTAACCCCGCCTACGAGCAGTACTTC
D: NA; size: few; J: TRBJ2-5; V: TRBV9; CDR3: CASSRVPETQYF; DNA: TGTGCCAGCAGCCGGGTCCCAGAGACCCAGTACTTC
D: TRBD2; size: few; J: TRBJ2-5; V: TRBV6-5; CDR3: CAHAGGGRETQYF; DNA: TGTGCCCACGCCGGGGGGGGCCGAGAGACCCAGTACTTC
D: TRBD1; size: NA; J: TRBJ1-5; V: TRBV2; CDR3: CASSPDRGNQPQHF; DNA: TGTGCCAGCAGTCCCGACAGGGGCAATCAGCCCCAGCATTTT
D: NA; size: NA; J: TRBJ2-5; V: TRBV11-2; CDR3: CASTSIGAQETQYF; DNA: TGTGCCAGCACATCGATTGGTGCCCAAGAGACCCAGTACTTC
D: NA; size: NA; J: TRBJ2-3; V: TRBV7-2; CDR3: CASRSGDTQYF; DNA: TGTGCCAGCAGAAGCGGGGATACGCAGTATTTT
D: NA; size: many; J: TRBJ2-5; V: TRBV28; CDR3: CASSPQDLQETQYF; DNA: TGTGCCAGCAGTCCCCAGGATCTCCAAGAGACCCAGTACTTC
D: TRBD2; size: few; J: TRBJ2-5; V: TRBV2; CDR3: CASSVGGLAGTETQYF; DNA: TGTGCCAGCAGTGTTGGGGGACTAGCGGGTACTGAGACCCAGTACTTC
D: NA; size: NA; J: TRBJ2-5; V: TRBV10-3; CDR3: CAIRAQGSRETQYF; DNA: TGTGCCATCAGAGCTCAGGGTAGTAGAGAGACCCAGTACTTC
D: NA; size: NA; J: TRBJ2-5; V: TRBV7-9; CDR3: CASSLMKISETQYF; DNA: TGTGCCAGCAGCTTAATGAAGATCTCGGAGACCCAGTACTTC
D: NA; size: NA; J: TRBJ1-5; V: TRBV10-3; CDR3: CAINSRINQPQHF; DNA: TGTGCCATCAACTCCAGGATCAATCAGCCCCAGCATTTT
D: NA; size: NA; J: TRBJ2-5; V: TRBV21-1; CDR3: CASSKAGIMEGETQYF; DNA: TGTGCCAGCAGCAAAGCCGGAATTATGGAGGGAGAGACCCAGTACTTC
D: NA; size: NA; J: TRBJ2-3; V: TRBV5-1; CDR3: CASSLGSPDTQYF; DNA: TGCGCCAGCAGCTTGGGTTCCCCAGATACGCAGTATTTT
D: TRBD1; size: few; J: TRBJ1-5; V: TRBV6-6; CDR3: CASSSGTAYSNQPQHF; DNA: TGTGCCAGCAGTTCCGGGACAGCTTATAGCAATCAGCCCCAGCATTTT
D: NA; size: NA; J: TRBJ1-2; V: TRBV6-1; CDR3: CASSDGGGLDYGYTF; DNA: TGTGCCAGCAGTGATGGCGGGGGGCTCGACTATGGCTACACCTTC
D: TRBD1; size: few; J: TRBJ1-2; V: TRBV28; CDR3: CASSLRGRGLTEGYGYTF; DNA: TGTGCCAGCAGTTTAAGGGGCAGGGGGCTTACGGAAGGGTATGGCTACACCTTC
D: NA; size: few; J: TRBJ2-1; V: TRBV7-2; CDR3: CASSLAGGWSNEQFF; DNA: TGTGCCAGCAGCTTAGCGGGAGGCTGGTCGAATGAGCAGTTCTTC
D: TRBD2; size: few; J: TRBJ2-5; V: TRBV7-2; CDR3: CASSKRGGFVQETQYF; DNA: TGTGCCAGCAGCAAACGGGGGGGATTCGTCCAAGAGACCCAGTACTTC
D: TRBD1; size: NA; J: TRBJ2-5; V: TRBV9; CDR3: CASSATGARETQYF; DNA: TGTGCCAGCAGCGCCACAGGGGCCCGGGAGACCCAGTACTTC
D: NA; size: few; J: TRBJ2-7; V: TRBV2; CDR3: CASNWDRSNYEQYF; DNA: TGTGCCAGCAATTGGGACCGTTCTAACTACGAGCAGTACTTC
D: NA; size: NA; J: TRBJ1-2; V: TRBV5-6; CDR3: CASSPGEWEDGYTF; DNA: TGTGCCAGCAGCCCAGGGGAATGGGAGGACGGCTACACCTTC
D: NA; size: NA; J: TRBJ2-1; V: TRBV5-3; CDR3: CARRAGTLGNEQFF; DNA: TGTGCCAGAAGGGCCGGGACACTGGGGAATGAGCAGTTCTTC
D: TRBD2; size: few; J: TRBJ2-7; V: TRBV7-2; CDR3: CASSYSYPTAWTSGEQYF; DNA: TGTGCCAGCAGCTATTCTTACCCAACCGCTTGGACTAGCGGGGAGCAGTACTTC
D: NA; size: few; J: TRBJ2-3; V: TRBV4-1; CDR3: CASSPQALRAGNTDTQYF; DNA: TGCGCCAGCAGCCCGCAGGCTTTAAGGGCCGGTAACACAGATACGCAGTATTTT
D: TRBD2; size: large; J: TRBJ2-1; V: TRBV10-3; CDR3: CAILAGERDEQFF; DNA: TGTGCCATATTAGCGGGAGAACGGGACGAGCAGTTCTTC
D: NA; size: NA; J: TRBJ2-3; V: TRBV11-3; CDR3: CASSPSRGTDTQYF; DNA: TGTGCCAGCAGCCCATCCCGGGGTACAGATACGCAGTATTTT
D: NA; size: NA; J: TRBJ1-2; V: TRBV7-2; CDR3: CASSPDSLYGYTF; DNA: TGTGCCAGCAGCCCGGACAGCCTCTATGGCTACACCTTC
D: TRBD1; size: NA; J: TRBJ1-5; V: TRBV10-1; CDR3: CASSESYRGRRQPQHF; DNA: TGCGCCAGCAGTGAGTCCTACAGGGGACGGCGGCAACCCCAGCATTTT
D: TRBD1; size: NA; J: TRBJ1-1; V: TRBV7-9; CDR3: CASSSGQGRSAFF; DNA: TGTGCCAGCAGCTCCGGACAGGGGAGATCTGCTTTCTTT
D: NA; size: few; J: TRBJ2-7; V: TRBV5-6; CDR3: CASSLAGYVYEQYF; DNA: TGTGCCAGCAGCTTGGCAGGGTATGTCTACGAGCAGTACTTC
D: NA; size: NA; J: TRBJ1-4; V: TRBV14; CDR3: CASSHLDPPNEKLFF; DNA: TGTGCCAGCAGCCACCTCGACCCCCCCAATGAAAAACTGTTTTTT
D: TRBD2; size: few; J: TRBJ2-3; V: TRBV9; CDR3: CASSVREGPMGTDTQYF; DNA: TGTGCCAGCAGCGTACGGGAGGGACCTATGGGCACAGATACGCAGTATTTT
D: NA; size: many; J: TRBJ1-1; V: TRBV7-3; CDR3: CASSSASGTEAFF; DNA: TGTGCCAGCAGCTCGGCCTCTGGCACTGAAGCTTTCTTT
D: NA; size: NA; J: TRBJ1-1; V: TRBV11-3; CDR3: CASSASQGYTEAFF; DNA: TGTGCCAGCAGCGCGAGTCAGGGCTACACTGAAGCTTTCTTT
D: TRBD1; size: NA; J: TRBJ1-5; V: TRBV27; CDR3: CASVRTDRVNQPQHF; DNA: TGTGCCAGCGTACGCACGGACAGGGTAAATCAGCCCCAGCATTTT
D: NA; size: few; J: TRBJ1-2; V: TRBV6-5; CDR3: CAVRRDYGYTF; DNA: TGTGCCGTCCGTCGGGACTATGGCTACACCTTC
D: NA; size: few; J: TRBJ2-7; V: TRBV7-2; CDR3: CASSSDRTYEQYF; DNA: TGTGCCAGCAGCTCGGACAGAACCTACGAGCAGTACTTC
D: NA; size: NA; J: TRBJ1-4; V: TRBV16; CDR3: CASSQVQGSTNEKLFF; DNA: TGTGCCAGCAGCCAAGTACAGGGCTCAACTAATGAAAAACTGTTTTTT
D: NA; size: many; J: TRBJ2-3; V: TRBV18; CDR3: CASSPEALQRDTQYF; DNA: TGTGCCAGCTCACCGGAAGCCTTACAAAGGGATACGCAGTATTTT
D: NA; size: NA; J: TRBJ2-6; V: TRBV6-5; CDR3: CASSYRPLGANVLTF; DNA: TGTGCCAGCAGTTACCGGCCTCTTGGGGCCAACGTCCTGACTTTC
D: NA; size: few; J: TRBJ1-2; V: TRBV5-1; CDR3: CASRVASKANYGYTF; DNA: TGCGCCAGCAGGGTCGCTTCAAAGGCCAACTATGGCTACACCTTC
D: TRBD1; size: few; J: TRBJ2-2; V: TRBV5-1; CDR3: CASRRVGTGGTGELFF; DNA: TGCGCCAGCAGGCGTGTTGGGACAGGGGGCACCGGGGAGCTGTTTTTT